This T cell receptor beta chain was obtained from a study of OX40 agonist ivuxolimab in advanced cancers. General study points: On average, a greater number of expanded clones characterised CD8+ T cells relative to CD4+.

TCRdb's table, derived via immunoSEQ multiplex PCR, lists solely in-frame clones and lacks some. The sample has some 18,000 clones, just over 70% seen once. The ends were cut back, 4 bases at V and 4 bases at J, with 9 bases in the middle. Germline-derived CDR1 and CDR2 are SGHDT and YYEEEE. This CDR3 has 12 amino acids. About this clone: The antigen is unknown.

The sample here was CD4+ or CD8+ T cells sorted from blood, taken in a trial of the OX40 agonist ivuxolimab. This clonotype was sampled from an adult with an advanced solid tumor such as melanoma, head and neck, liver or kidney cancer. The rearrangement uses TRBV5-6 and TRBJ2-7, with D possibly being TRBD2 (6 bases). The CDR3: CASSIGSYEQYF. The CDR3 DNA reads TGTGCCAGCAGCATCGGGAGTTACGAGCAGTACTTC.